The T cell receptor beta chain described here comes from a study of blood T cell repertoires in COVID-19. In the study overall: Acute and convalescent COVID-19 samples came from the United States, Italy and Spain. Sample material is recorded as cDNA or gDNA derived from T cells, B-cell-depleted T cells, or PBMCs.

This clone was picked up one time. V dropped 2 bases and J dropped 15 bases, with 11 bases sitting between them. From germline, CDR1 is MNHEY and CDR2 SMNVEV (reference sequence). The CDR3 has 11 residues. In the study's own analysis: Reference gene primers were amplified, and this amplification served to estimate nucleated cell counts. The table came from immunoSEQ multiplex PCR; TCRdb's copy has only in-frame clones and leaves some out. The V and J calls and clone size come from that table; D and trimming were worked out from the DNA. The sample has a few hundred thousand clones, roughly 88% seen once.

The TCR originated in a human donor in a cohort sampled during active COVID-19. The sequenced sample was peripheral blood. This sequence joins TRBV27 and TRBJ2-1, with D perhaps matching TRBD1 (6 bases). The CDR3, as DNA: TGTGCCAGCAGTTTAGGGGGCTGGAGGTTCTTC. This gives the protein CASSLGGWRFF.